These T cell receptor beta chains were read from a single sample in a study of control samples from healthy donors and cancer patients. Generated by immunoSEQ multiplex PCR, the TCRdb table keeps only in-frame clones and is missing some. The repertoire holds some 130,000 clones, 80% to 95% seen once, with 8.6% in the top ten. What was sequenced was blood. The source of these receptors is a man aged 18 to 30 in good health. Both conserved end residues are trimmed from each CDR3. A D gene is named only where the DNA matches it firmly.

J gene	D gene	V gene	CDR3 length	CDR3 protein
TRBJ2-7	-	TRBV10-2	12	ASSESSAGAEQY
TRBJ1-5	TRBD1	TRBV25-1	13	ASSDRGPGNQPQH
TRBJ1-4	-	TRBV6-1	12	ASGERTGEEKLF
TRBJ1-2	-	TRBV6-4	12	ASSDSWGNSGYT
TRBJ1-6	-	TRBV18	11	ASSPSLNSPLH
TRBJ1-1	-	TRBV19	12	ASSRGVEVSEAF
TRBJ1-2	TRBD1	TRBV10-3	15	AIGRRQGANFPSGYT
TRBJ1-2	-	TRBV10-2	12	ASSESWAGAGYT
TRBJ2-5	-	TRBV15	14	ATSRDYGPKGETQY
TRBJ2-5	-	TRBV6-6	12	ASSRGRFQETQY
TRBJ2-7	-	TRBV5-1	13	ASSLDGPITYEQY
TRBJ2-5	TRBD2	TRBV20-1	13	SASRSGGVQETQY
TRBJ1-4	TRBD1	TRBV12-5	14	ASAYPRTGEDEKLF
TRBJ1-4	TRBD1	TRBV19	15	ASSIGQGGTAFEKLF
TRBJ1-5	-	TRBV30	11	AWSQNSNQPQH
TRBJ2-2	TRBD1	TRBV5-6	13	ASSLWDRDTGELF
TRBJ2-3	-	TRBV5-4	15	ASSLKELAISTDTQY
TRBJ1-1	-	TRBV7-9	14	ASSLIQGSVNTEAF
TRBJ2-7	-	TRBV5-1	12	ASGSKGLYYEQY
TRBJ1-1	-	TRBV19	16	ASSMGGQGRPLSPEAF
TRBJ1-6	-	TRBV19	12	ASGQDTYNSPLH
TRBJ2-2	TRBD1	TRBV6-5	11	ASRTGGTGELF
TRBJ1-5	-	TRBV19	11	ASTKGSNQPQH
TRBJ1-1	-	TRBV30	11	AWSGTLGTEAF
TRBJ2-2	-	TRBV7-3	11	ASSLIGSGELF
TRBJ2-2	-	TRBV2	12	ASSDYINTGELF
TRBJ2-2	-	TRBV5-1	12	ASSLAGDTGELF